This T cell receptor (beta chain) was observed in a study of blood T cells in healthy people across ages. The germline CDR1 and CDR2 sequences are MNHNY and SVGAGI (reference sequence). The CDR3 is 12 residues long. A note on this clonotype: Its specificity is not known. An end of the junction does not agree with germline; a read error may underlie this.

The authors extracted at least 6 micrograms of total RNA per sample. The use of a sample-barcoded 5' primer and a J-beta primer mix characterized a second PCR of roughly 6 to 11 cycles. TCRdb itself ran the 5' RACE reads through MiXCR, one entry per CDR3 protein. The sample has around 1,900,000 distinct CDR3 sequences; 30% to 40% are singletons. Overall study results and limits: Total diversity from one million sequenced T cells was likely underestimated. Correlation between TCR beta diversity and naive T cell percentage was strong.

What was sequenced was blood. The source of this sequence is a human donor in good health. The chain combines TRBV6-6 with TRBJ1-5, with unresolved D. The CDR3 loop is CAGSTSGQPQHF. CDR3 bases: TGTGCCGGCAGCACATCCGGTCAGCCCCAGCATTTT.